A single sample gave rise to the 24 T cell receptor beta chains below, sequenced in a study of blood T cell repertoires in COVID-19. Here immunoSEQ multiplex PCR was the method, and the copy in TCRdb shows in-frame clones only, minus some. The sample yields tens of thousands of clones, 90% seen once. Sequencing was performed on peripheral blood. Source of these receptors: a human donor in a cohort sampled during active COVID-19.

The CDR3 reads CAWSKVGVATEAFF. The CDR3 DNA reads TGTGCCTGGAGCAAGGTCGGGGTGGCCACTGAAGCTTTCTTT. V and J are TRBV30 and TRBJ1-1; D not resolved. This CDR3 has 14 residues. Germline-derived CDR1 and CDR2 are GTSNPN and SVGIG (reference sequence). V shed 3 bases and J shed 4 bases, with 15 bases lying between them.

For the CDR3, the DNA is TGTGCCAGCAGCCCGAGGGGTGGACAGAATCAGCCCCAGCATTTT. Encoded protein: CASSPRGGQNQPQHF. The gene calls are TRBV11-3 and TRBJ1-5; D is perhaps TRBD1 (6 bases). V was trimmed by 5 bases and J by 4 bases, leaving 15 bases between them. Germline V gene lookup returns CDR1 SGHNT and CDR2 YENEEA. This CDR3 spans 15 amino acids.

A single count supports this clone. The V call is TRBV7-2, the J call TRBJ2-7, with D perhaps matching TRBD1 (6 bases). This CDR3 comprises 14 residues. Germline V gene sequence: CDR1 SGHTA, CDR2 FQGNSA. V lost 3 bases to trimming and J lost 5 bases, with 14 bases between them. CDR3 bases: TGTGCCAGCAGCTTTGACAGGACGTCCGACGAGCAGTACTTC. Encoded protein: CASSFDRTSDEQYF.

This clone has a single count. The chain couples TRBV5-4 to TRBJ1-3; perhaps TRBD1 as D (5 bases). Per the germline V gene, CDR1 is SGHNT and CDR2 is YYREEE (reference sequence). This CDR3 has 15 residues. V lost 0 bases and J lost 0, with 7 bases in between. CDR3 coding DNA: TGTGCCAGCAGCTTGGGGGGCGGCTCTGGAAACACCATATATTTT. Amino acids: CASSLGGGSGNTIYF.

This clone was detected once. The V call is TRBV28, the J call TRBJ2-3; 12 bases match TRBD2. The germline V gene encodes CDR1 MDHEN and CDR2 SYDVKM. CDR3 length equals 15 residues. V lost 6 bases, J lost 4 bases, and 5 bases stayed unmatched. The DNA of the CDR3 is TGTGCCAGCAGCTTACTAGCGGGAGGTTCAGATACGCAGTATTTT. It codes for CASSLLAGGSDTQYF.

The V and J genes are TRBV18 and TRBJ1-2; the D is unclear. The V gene's germline CDR1 is KGHSH and CDR2 LQKENI. The CDR3 totals 14 residues. V was pared by 8 bases and J by 4 bases, with 17 bases between. The CDR3 DNA sequence: TGTGCCAGCACTCGGGAGGGTAACGGCTATGGCTACACCTTC. Protein sequence: CASTREGNGYGYTF.

This clone appeared a few times. The chain combines TRBV3-1 (or the pseudogene TRBV3-2) with TRBJ2-7; 8 bases line up with TRBD2. V was pared by 6 bases and J by 5 bases, with 12 bases of the junction left unmatched. This CDR3 is 15 amino acids long. Germline CDR1 LGHDT, CDR2 YNNKEL (reference sequence). As DNA, the CDR3 is TGTGCCAGCAGTCAGCCGGGACTAGGTCCCCACGAGCAGTACTTC. Translated: CASSQPGLGPHEQYF.

This sequence joins TRBV11-2 and TRBJ2-3, with 7 bases aligning to TRBD2. V was pared by 0 bases and J by 2 bases, with 14 bases of the junction left unmatched. The V gene's germline CDR1 is SGHAT and CDR2 FQNNGV. This CDR3 is built from 19 residues. In DNA form, the CDR3 reads TGTGCCAGCAGCTTAGATGGGTCCGGCCAGCGGGGCTACACAGATACGCAGTATTTT. Encoded protein: CASSLDGSGQRGYTDTQYF.

This clone appeared a single time. This rearrangement joins TRBV19 to TRBJ2-7; the match to TRBD2 covers 14 bases. V lost 8 bases, J lost 9 bases, and 3 bases stayed unmatched. The CDR3 runs to 12 residues. Looked up from germline, CDR1 is LNHDA and CDR2 is SQIVND (reference sequence). The CDR3 spells CASGTSGRGQYF. CDR3 sequence (DNA): TGTGCCAGTGGGACTAGCGGGAGAGGGCAGTACTTC.

In its sample, this clone was seen a few times. The V call is TRBV7-9, the J call TRBJ1-3, with a possible D match to TRBD1 (5 bases). The V end lost 7 bases, the J end lost 3 bases, and 10 bases lay between the germline ends. The CDR3 consists of 13 residues. Germline CDR1 is SEHNR and CDR2 is FQNEAQ (reference sequence). This CDR3 reads CASNGGDGNTIYF. The DNA of the CDR3 is TGTGCCAGCAACGGGGGTGATGGAAACACCATATATTTT.

This chain uses TRBV7-6 with TRBJ2-5; 14 positions agree with TRBD2. The CDR3 spans 17 residues. Unmatched junction bases numbered 3, after V lost 2 bases and J lost 1 base. The germline V gene has CDR1 SGHVS and CDR2 FNYEAQ. CDR3 bases: TGTGCCAGCAGCTTAAGGACTAGCGGGGGGTCCCAAGAGACCCAGTACTTC. This translates into CASSLRTSGGSQETQYF.

The gene calls are TRBV5-1 and TRBJ1-5, with D possibly matching TRBD1 (5 bases). CDR1 and CDR2 from the germline V gene are SGHRS and YFSETQ. V was trimmed by 4 bases and J by 11 bases, leaving 19 bases between them. This CDR3 is 14 amino acids long. CDR3 sequence reads: CASSPGGTVRAQHF. CDR3 bases: TGCGCCAGCAGCCCCGGGGGGACCGTCAGGGCCCAGCATTTT.

The V and J genes are TRBV7-6 and TRBJ2-5, with 7 positions matching TRBD1. This CDR3 region has 13 residues. V trimming: 5 bases; J trimming: 3 bases; junction bases outside the gene matches: 3. Germline V lookup: CDR1 SGHVS, CDR2 FNYEAQ. Here the CDR3 DNA reads TGTGCCAGCAGCCATACAGGGGAAGAGACCCAGTACTTC. It codes for CASSHTGEETQYF.

The chain has TRBV11-2 and TRBJ2-2; 7 nucleotides agree with TRBD2. J lost 4 bases, V lost 2 bases, and 4 bases had no gene match. The CDR3 is made up of 15 amino acids. CDR1 SGHAT and CDR2 FQNNGV come from the germline V gene. The CDR3 spells CASSLTGGGTGELFF. For the CDR3, the DNA is TGTGCCAGCAGCTTAACTGGCGGGGGCACCGGGGAGCTGTTTTTT.

The genes are TRBV29-1 and TRBJ1-5, with 7 bases that match TRBD1. The germline CDR1 and CDR2 sequences are SQVTM and ANQGSEA. Germline trimming cut 6 bases from V and 6 bases from J; bases unmatched to any gene: 8. The CDR3 length is 13 residues. CDR3 protein: CSVMGQWGQPQHF. DNA of the CDR3: TGCAGCGTGATGGGACAGTGGGGTCAGCCCCAGCATTTT.

This chain uses TRBV7-2 with TRBJ2-2; D is perhaps TRBD2 (5 bases). V lost 4 bases to trimming and J lost 7 bases, with 10 bases between them. CDR1 SGHTA and CDR2 FQGNSA come from the germline V gene. CDR3 length equals 13 residues. The CDR3 region has the DNA TGTGCCAGCAGCTCACTAGTCAGCGGGGAGCTGTTTTTT. Translating it yields CASSSLVSGELFF.

The chain combines TRBV18 with TRBJ1-2; the D gene is possibly TRBD1 (6 bases). CDR3 length equals 15 residues. V was pared by 3 bases and J by 0 bases, with 11 bases between. CDR1 and CDR2 (germline): KGHSH, LQKENI. CDR3 coding DNA: TGTGCCAGCTCACCCCGGACAGACCCTAACTATGGCTACACCTTC. Its translation is CASSPRTDPNYGYTF.

In regard to this clone: Mismatch with germline at one junction end may stem from a read error. The rearrangement uses TRBV7-7 and TRBJ2-2; the D gene is possibly TRBD2 (5 bases). This CDR3 is built from 17 residues. Germline CDR1 and CDR2: SSHAT and FNYEAQ (reference sequence). The CDR3 region is CASSLAAASRNTGELFF. The CDR3 nucleotides read TGTGCTAGCAGCTTGGCTGCGGCTAGCAGGAACACCGGGGAGCTGTTTTTT.

The chain joins TRBV9 to TRBJ2-1; 9 nucleotides match TRBD2. This CDR3 has 15 residues. Germline V gene sequence: CDR1 SGDLS, CDR2 YYNGEE. V shed 4 bases and J 4 bases; nucleotides not matched to a gene: 6. In DNA form, the CDR3 reads TGTGCCAGCAGCTCGGCTAGCGGGAAATACAATGAGCAGTTCTTC. It codes for CASSSASGKYNEQFF.

This chain links TRBV5-3 with TRBJ1-5; D remains unclear. TRBV5-3 is treated as an ORF (open reading frame) with a function not yet certain. The CDR3 is made up of 15 amino acids. Trimming took 5 bases from V and 6 from J, leaving 18 bases between them. The CDR3 region has the DNA TGTGCCAGAAGATTTGGTGGGCTGATGGGTCAGCCCCAGCATTTT. Translation: CARRFGGLMGQPQHF.

This sequence joins TRBV6-5 and TRBJ2-7; perhaps TRBD2 as D (6 bases). The CDR3 sequence is 14 residues long. Germline CDR1 and CDR2: MNHEY and SVGAGI. The V end lost 5 bases, the J end lost 2 bases, and 13 bases lay between the germline ends. CDR3 sequence: CASSPGSQPYEQYF. The DNA for the CDR3 is TGTGCCAGCAGTCCCGGGAGCCAGCCCTACGAGCAGTACTTC.

V and J are TRBV7-3 and TRBJ2-6; D gene uncertain. V was clipped by 5 bases and J by 0 bases, with 11 bases between them. The CDR3 extends over 16 amino acids. Germline loops: CDR1 SGHTA, CDR2 FQGTGA. This CDR3 reads CASSTIDSSGANVLTF. The CDR3 DNA reads TGTGCCAGCAGCACCATCGATAGCTCTGGGGCCAACGTCCTGACTTTC.

The V gene is TRBV2, the J gene TRBJ1-4, with TRBD1 matching 9 bases. Per the germline V gene, CDR1 is SNHLY and CDR2 is FYNNEI. Trimming at V came to 6 bases and at J to 4 bases, leaving 6 bases not matched to a gene. The CDR3 is 15 amino acids. CDR3: CASRNRGLDNEKLFF. DNA for the CDR3: TGTGCCAGCAGGAACAGGGGGCTAGATAATGAAAAACTGTTTTTT. The variable domain in full, with the rest retrieved from reference TRBV2 and TRBJ1-4, is EPEVTQTPSHQVTQMGQEVILRCVPISNHLYFYWYRQILGQKVEFLVSFYNNEISEKSEIFDDQFSVERPDGSNFTLKIRSTKLEDSAMYFCASRNRGLDNEKLFFGSGTQLSVL.

This clone was counted once. This chain's CDR3 is CAWTRAPRNYGYTF. Here the CDR3 DNA reads TGTGCCTGGACGAGGGCCCCTCGGAACTATGGCTACACCTTC. V is TRBV30 and J is TRBJ1-2; D gene unclear. This CDR3 has 14 residues. Trimming shortened V by 4 bases and J by 2 bases, and 14 bases separated the two germline ends. CDR1 is GTSNPN, CDR2 SVGIG, per germline (reference sequence).